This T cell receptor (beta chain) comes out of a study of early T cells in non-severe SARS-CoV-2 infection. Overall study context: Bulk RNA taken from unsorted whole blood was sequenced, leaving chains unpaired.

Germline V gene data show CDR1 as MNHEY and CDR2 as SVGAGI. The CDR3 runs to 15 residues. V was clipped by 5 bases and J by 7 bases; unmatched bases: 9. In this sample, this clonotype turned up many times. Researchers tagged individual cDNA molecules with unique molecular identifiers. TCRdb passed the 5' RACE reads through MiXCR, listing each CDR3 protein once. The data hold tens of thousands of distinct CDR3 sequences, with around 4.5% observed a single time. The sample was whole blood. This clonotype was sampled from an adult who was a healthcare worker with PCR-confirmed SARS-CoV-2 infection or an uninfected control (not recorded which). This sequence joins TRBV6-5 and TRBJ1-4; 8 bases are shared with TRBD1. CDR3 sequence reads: CASSSTGTGGEKLFF. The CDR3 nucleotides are TGTGCCAGCAGTAGCACCGGGACAGGTGGTGAAAAACTGTTTTTT.